A single sample gave rise to the 7 T cell receptor beta chains below, sequenced in a study of beta chain features in type 1 diabetes. Every isolated RNA sample was fully reverse transcribed, so sequencing captured expressed TCRB transcripts. The method was immunoSEQ multiplex PCR; TCRdb's version includes in-frame clones alone and lacks a portion of them. The sample has 300,000 to 450,000 clones, roughly 12% seen once. Sequenced sample: naive CD4+ T cells from blood. The source is a man aged 18 to 35 in good health.

This clone occurred a few times. This chain joins TRBV5-1 and TRBJ2-2; D not certain. V lost 3 bases and J lost 3, with 15 bases in between. From germline, CDR1 is SGHRS and CDR2 YFSETQ. The CDR3 loop spans 16 amino acids. CDR3 sequence (DNA): TGCGCCAGCAGCTCCGATCTAGACTTATACACCGGGGAGCTGTTTTTT. Translation gives CASSSDLDLYTGELFF.

This clone was counted only a few times. In nucleotides, the CDR3 is TGTGCCAGCTCACGTACCGGGACAGGGACTGGAAACACCATATATTTT. Protein: CASSRTGTGTGNTIYF. The genes are TRBV18 and TRBJ1-3; TRBD1 matches at 9 bases. Germline CDR1 and CDR2: KGHSH and LQKENI. J lost 2 bases, V lost 4 bases, and 6 bases had no gene match. This CDR3 spans 16 amino acids.

The gene calls are TRBV15 and TRBJ2-1; 9 positions agree with TRBD1. The CDR3 extends over 16 amino acids. The J segment lost 9 bases and the V segment lost 3 bases, leaving 12 bases of the junction unmatched. Per the germline V gene, CDR1 is LNHNV and CDR2 is YYDKDF (reference sequence). In DNA form, the CDR3 reads TGTGCCACCAGCAGGGTCCAGGGACAGGGTAGGGGTGAGCAGTTCTTC. Its protein is CATSRVQGQGRGEQFF.

This sequence joins TRBV7-2 and TRBJ2-7, with D perhaps TRBD1 (6 bases). V lost 3 bases, J lost 0 bases, and 12 bases lay in between. The CDR3 loop spans 15 amino acids. The germline V gene has CDR1 SGHTA and CDR2 FQGNSA. CDR3 residues: CASSFIAGDSYEQYF. In DNA, the CDR3 is TGTGCCAGCAGCTTCATTGCAGGGGACTCCTACGAGCAGTACTTC.

V is TRBV5-6 and J is TRBJ2-7; TRBD1 agrees at 9 bases. The CDR3 length is 15 residues. Germline assignment: CDR1 SGHDT and CDR2 YYEEEE. With V trimmed by 1 base and J by 2 bases, 4 bases remained unmatched. The CDR3 spells CASSLTGGPPYEQYF. The DNA of the CDR3 is TGTGCCAGCAGCTTGACAGGGGGCCCCCCCTACGAGCAGTACTTC.

As regards this clone: In the same sample, other DNA sequences code for this CDR3. This chain uses TRBV4-3 with TRBJ2-7, with 8 bases identical to TRBD1. The CDR3 spans 13 residues. Germline CDR1 is LGHNA and CDR2 is YSLEER. V gave up 1 base and J gave up 4 bases; unmatched junction bases: 0. The CDR3 DNA reads TGCGCCAGCAGCCAAGGGACAGGGTACGAGCAGTACTTC. As protein: CASSQGTGYEQYF.

The rearrangement joins TRBV7-2 to TRBJ1-2, with 7 bases identical to TRBD1. CDR3 length: 13 amino acids. V was clipped by 4 bases and J by 6 bases; unmatched bases: 5. CDR1 is SGHTA, CDR2 FQGNSA, per germline. In DNA, the CDR3 is TGTGCCAGCAGCTCTCGAACAGGGGATGGCTACACCTTC. This translates into CASSSRTGDGYTF.